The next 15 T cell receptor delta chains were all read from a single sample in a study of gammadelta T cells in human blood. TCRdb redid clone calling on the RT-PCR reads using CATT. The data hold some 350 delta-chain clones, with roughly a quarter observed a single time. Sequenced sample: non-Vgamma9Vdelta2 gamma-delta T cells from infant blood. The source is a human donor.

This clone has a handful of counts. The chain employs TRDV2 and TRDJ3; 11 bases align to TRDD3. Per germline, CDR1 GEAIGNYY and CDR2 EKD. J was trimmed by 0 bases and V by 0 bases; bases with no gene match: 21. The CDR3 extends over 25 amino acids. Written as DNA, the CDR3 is TGTGCCTGTGACACCGGACTTCTGGGGGATACCACACTACCTTATAGCTCCTGGGACACCCGACAGATGTTTTTC. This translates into CACDTGLLGDTTLPYSSWDTRQMFF.

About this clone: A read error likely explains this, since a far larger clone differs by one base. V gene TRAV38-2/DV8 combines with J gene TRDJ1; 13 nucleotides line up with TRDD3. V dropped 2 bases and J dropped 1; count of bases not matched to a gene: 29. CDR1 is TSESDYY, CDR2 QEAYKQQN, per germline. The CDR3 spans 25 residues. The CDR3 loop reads CAYRRALFLPRTFTGGYESTDKLIF. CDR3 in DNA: TGTGCTTATAGGAGGGCTCTCTTCCTACCTAGGACATTTACTGGGGGATACGAAAGCACCGATAAACTCATCTTT.

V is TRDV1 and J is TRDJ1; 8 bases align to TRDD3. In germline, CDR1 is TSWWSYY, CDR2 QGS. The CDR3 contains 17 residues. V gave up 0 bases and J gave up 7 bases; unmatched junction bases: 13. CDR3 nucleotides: TGTGCTCTTGGGGAACTAGGATTCCGCTCTACTGGGGGTAAACTCATCTTT. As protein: CALGELGFRSTGGKLIF.

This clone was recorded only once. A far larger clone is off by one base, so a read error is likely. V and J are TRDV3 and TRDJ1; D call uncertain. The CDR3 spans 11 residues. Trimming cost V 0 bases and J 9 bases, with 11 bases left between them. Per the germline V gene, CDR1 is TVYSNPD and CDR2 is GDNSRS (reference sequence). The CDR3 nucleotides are TGTGCCTTTAGCTCGAGACGGGAACTCATCTTT. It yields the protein CAFSSRRELIF.

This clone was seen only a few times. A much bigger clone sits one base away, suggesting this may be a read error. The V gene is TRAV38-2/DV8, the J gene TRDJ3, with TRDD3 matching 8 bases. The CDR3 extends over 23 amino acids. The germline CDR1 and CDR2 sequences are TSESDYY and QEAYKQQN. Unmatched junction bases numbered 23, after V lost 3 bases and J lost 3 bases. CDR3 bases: TGTGCTTATAGGAAGTGGCCTTACTTAAACCCCTGGGGGAGAGGCTGGGACACCCGACAGATGTTTTTC. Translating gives CAYRKWPYLNPWGRGWDTRQMFF.

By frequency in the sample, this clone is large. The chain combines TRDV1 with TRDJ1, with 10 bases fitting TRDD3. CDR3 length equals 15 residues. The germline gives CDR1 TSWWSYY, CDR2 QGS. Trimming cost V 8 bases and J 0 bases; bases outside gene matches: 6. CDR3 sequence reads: CALSWTGGYTDKLIF. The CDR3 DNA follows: TGTGCTCTTTCCTGGACTGGGGGATACACCGATAAACTCATCTTT.

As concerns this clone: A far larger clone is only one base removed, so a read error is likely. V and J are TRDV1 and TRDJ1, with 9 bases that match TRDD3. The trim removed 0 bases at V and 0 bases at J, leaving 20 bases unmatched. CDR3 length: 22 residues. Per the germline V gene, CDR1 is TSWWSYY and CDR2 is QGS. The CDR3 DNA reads TGTGCTCTTGGGGAACTGGGTCCCACCAACTGGGGGACTCCCCTCGACACCGATAAACTCATCTTT. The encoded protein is CALGELGPTNWGTPLDTDKLIF.

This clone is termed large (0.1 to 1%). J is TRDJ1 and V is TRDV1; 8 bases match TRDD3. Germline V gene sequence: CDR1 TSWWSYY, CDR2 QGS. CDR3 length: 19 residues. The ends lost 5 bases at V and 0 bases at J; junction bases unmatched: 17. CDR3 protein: CALGNPTSWGTAYTDKLIF. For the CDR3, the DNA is TGTGCTCTTGGGAACCCCACCAGCTGGGGGACCGCGTACACCGATAAACTCATCTTT.

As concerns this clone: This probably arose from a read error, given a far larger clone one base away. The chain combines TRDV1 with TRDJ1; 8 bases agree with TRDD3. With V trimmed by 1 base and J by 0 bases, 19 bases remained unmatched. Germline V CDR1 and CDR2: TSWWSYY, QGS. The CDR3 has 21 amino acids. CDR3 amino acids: CALGEQVLSRYGGIDTDKLIF. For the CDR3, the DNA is TGTGCTCTTGGGGAACAGGTACTATCGCGGTACGGGGGGATAGACACCGATAAACTCATCTTT.

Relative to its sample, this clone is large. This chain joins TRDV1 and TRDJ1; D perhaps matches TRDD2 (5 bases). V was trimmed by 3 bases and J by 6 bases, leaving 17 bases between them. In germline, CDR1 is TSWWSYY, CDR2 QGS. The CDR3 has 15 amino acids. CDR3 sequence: CALGEPPFGTHKLIF. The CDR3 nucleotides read TGTGCTCTTGGGGAGCCACCCTTCGGTACCCATAAACTCATCTTT.

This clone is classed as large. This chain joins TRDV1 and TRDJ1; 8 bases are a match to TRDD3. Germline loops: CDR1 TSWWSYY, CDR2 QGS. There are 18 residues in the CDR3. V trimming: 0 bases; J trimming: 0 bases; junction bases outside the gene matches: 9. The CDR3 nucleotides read TGTGCTCTTGGGGAACTCAGCCACTGGGGGTTGTACACCGATAAACTCATCTTT. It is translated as CALGELSHWGLYTDKLIF.

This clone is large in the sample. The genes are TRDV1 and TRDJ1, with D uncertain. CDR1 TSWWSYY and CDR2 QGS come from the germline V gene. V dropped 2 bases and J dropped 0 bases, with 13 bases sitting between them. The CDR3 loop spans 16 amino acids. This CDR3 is CALGEFLDANTDKLIF. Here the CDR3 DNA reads TGTGCTCTTGGGGAATTCTTGGATGCTAACACCGATAAACTCATCTTT.

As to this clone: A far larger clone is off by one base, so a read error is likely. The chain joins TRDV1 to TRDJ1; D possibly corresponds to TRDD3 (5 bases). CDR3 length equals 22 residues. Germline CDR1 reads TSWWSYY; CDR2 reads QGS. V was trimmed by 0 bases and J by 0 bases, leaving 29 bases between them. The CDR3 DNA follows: TGTGCTCTTGGGGAACTAAGGCCATACTGGCGATCCCTCCTCATATACACCGATAAACTCATCTTT. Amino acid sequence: CALGELRPYWRSLLIYTDKLIF.

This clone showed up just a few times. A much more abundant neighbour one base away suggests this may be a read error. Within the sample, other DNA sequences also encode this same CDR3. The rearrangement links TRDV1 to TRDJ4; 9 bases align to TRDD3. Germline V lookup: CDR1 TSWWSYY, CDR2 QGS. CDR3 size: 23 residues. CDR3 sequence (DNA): TGTGCTCTTGGGGAGTACCTCCTACCCTCCTCTCCGTACTGGGGGACCACGGCCAGACCACTGATCTTT. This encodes CALGEYLLPSSPYWGTTARPLIF.

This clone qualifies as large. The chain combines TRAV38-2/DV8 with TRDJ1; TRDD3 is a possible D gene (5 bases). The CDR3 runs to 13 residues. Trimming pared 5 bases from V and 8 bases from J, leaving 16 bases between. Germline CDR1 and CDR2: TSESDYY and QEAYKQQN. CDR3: CAYSPDISEKLIF. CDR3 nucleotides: TGTGCTTATAGTCCGGATATTTCGGAGAAACTCATCTTT.